This T cell receptor (beta chain) was found in a study of PD-1 blockade in classical Hodgkin lymphoma. In every patient, relapse followed autologous stem cell transplantation, while exposure to brentuximab vedotin differed. The best responses consisted of complete response, partial response or progressive disease. Worth noting for this clone: Sequence at one end of the junction differs from germline and may be a read error.

Germline-derived CDR1 and CDR2 are SGHTA and FQGNSA. The CDR3 is 13 amino acids. TCRdb's table, derived via immunoSEQ multiplex PCR, lists solely in-frame clones and lacks some. The sample records fewer than 65,000 clones, roughly nine tenths being singletons. The material was peripheral blood mononuclear cells (PBMCs), obtained at baseline. This TCR derives from a human donor with classical Hodgkin lymphoma. The chain uses TRBV7-2 and TRBJ2-1; D not resolved. The CDR3 DNA follows: TGTGCCAGCAGATCCGATGAACGGAATGAGCAGCTCTTC. Protein product: CASRSDERNEQLF.